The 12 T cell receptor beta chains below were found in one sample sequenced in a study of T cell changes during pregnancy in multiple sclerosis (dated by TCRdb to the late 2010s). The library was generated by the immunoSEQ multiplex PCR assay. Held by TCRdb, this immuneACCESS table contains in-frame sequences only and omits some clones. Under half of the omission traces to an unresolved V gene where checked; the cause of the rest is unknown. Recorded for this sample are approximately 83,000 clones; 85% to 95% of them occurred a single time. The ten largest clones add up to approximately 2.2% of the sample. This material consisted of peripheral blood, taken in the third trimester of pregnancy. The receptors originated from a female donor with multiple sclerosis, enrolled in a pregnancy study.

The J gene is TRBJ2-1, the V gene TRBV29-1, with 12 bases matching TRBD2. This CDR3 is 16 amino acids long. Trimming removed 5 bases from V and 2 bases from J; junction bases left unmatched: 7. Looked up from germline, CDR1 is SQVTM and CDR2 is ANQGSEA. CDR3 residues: CSVSLAGGLTYNEQFF. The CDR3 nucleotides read TGCAGCGTTTCTCTAGCGGGAGGGCTCACCTACAATGAGCAGTTCTTC.

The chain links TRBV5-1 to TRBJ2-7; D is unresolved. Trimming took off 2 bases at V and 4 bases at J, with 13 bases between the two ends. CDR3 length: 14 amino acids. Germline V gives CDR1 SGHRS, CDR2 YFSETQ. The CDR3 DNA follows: TGCGCCAGCAGCTTTCAGCAGGCTAATTACGAGCAGTACTTC. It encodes CASSFQQANYEQYF.

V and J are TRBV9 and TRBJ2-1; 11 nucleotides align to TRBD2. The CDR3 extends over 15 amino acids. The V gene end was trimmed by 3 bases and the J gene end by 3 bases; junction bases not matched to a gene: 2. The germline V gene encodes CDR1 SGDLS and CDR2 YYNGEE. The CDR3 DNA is TGTGCCAGCAGCGAAACTAGCGGGAGCTACAATGAGCAGTTCTTC. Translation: CASSETSGSYNEQFF.

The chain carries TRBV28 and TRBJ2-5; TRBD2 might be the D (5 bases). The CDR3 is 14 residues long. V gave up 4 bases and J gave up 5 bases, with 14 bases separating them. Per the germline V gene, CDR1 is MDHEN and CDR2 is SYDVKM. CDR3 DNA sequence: TGTGCCAGCAGTTACAACGAGGGTCGGGAGACCCAGTACTTC. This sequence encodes CASSYNEGRETQYF.

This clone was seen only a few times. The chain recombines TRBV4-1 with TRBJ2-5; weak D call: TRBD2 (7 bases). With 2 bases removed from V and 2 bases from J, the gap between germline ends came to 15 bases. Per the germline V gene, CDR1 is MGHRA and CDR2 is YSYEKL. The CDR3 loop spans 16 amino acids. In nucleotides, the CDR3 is TGCGCCAGCAGCCAAACAAGCGGGGACATTCAAGAGACCCAGTACTTC. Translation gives CASSQTSGDIQETQYF.

CDR3 protein: CSVLEQGIETQYF. The CDR3 coding sequence is TGCAGCGTCCTAGAACAGGGGATTGAGACCCAGTACTTC. J is TRBJ2-5 and V is TRBV29-1, with TRBD1 matching 7 bases. Germline V gene sequence: CDR1 SQVTM, CDR2 ANQGSEA. The J segment lost 5 bases and the V segment lost 6 bases, leaving 9 bases of the junction unmatched. The CDR3 covers 13 residues.

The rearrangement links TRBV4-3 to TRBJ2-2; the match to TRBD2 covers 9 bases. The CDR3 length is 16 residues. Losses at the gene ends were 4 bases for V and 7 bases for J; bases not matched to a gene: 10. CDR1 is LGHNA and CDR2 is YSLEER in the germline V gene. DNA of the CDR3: TGCGCCAGCAGCCCCCAGGGGCGGGAGGGCGTCGGGGAGCTGTTTTTT. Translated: CASSPQGREGVGELFF.

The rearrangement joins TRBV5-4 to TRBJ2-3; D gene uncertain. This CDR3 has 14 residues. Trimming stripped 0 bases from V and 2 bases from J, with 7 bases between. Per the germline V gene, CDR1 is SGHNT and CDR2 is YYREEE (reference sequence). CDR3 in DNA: TGTGCCAGCAGCTTGGGGCAAACCACAGATACGCAGTATTTT. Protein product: CASSLGQTTDTQYF.

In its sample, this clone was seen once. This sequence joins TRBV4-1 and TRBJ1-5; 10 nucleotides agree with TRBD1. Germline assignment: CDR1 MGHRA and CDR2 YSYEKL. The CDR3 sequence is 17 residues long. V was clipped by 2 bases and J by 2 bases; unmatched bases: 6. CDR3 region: CASSQLGQGMGNQPQHF. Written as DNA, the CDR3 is TGCGCCAGCAGCCAACTGGGACAGGGGATGGGCAATCAGCCCCAGCATTTT.

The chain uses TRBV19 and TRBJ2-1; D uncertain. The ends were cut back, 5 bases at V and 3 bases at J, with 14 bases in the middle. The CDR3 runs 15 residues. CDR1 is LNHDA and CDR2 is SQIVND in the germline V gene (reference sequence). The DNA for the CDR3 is TGTGCCAGTAGTGTGAGCTTGTCGGTCTACAATGAGCAGTTCTTC. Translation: CASSVSLSVYNEQFF.

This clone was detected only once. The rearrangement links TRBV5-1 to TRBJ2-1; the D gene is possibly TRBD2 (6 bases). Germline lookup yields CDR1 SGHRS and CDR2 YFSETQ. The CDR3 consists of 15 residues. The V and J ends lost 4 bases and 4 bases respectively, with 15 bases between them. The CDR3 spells CASSLNSGEYNEQFF. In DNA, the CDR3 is TGCGCCAGCAGCCTAAATAGCGGAGAATACAATGAGCAGTTCTTC.

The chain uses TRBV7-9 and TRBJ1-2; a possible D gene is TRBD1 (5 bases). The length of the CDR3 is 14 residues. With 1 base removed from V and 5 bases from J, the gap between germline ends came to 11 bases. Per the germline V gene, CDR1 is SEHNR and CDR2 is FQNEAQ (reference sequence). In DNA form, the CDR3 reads TGTGCCAGCAGCTTAGGGACAAGTATTTATGGCTACACCTTC. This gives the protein CASSLGTSIYGYTF. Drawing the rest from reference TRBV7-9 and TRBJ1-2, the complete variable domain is DTGVSQNPRHKITKRGQNVTFRCDPISEHNRLYWYRQTLGQGPEFLTYFQNEAQLEKSRLLSDRFSAERPKGSFSTLEIQRTEQGDSAMYLCASSLGTSIYGYTFGSGTRLTVV.